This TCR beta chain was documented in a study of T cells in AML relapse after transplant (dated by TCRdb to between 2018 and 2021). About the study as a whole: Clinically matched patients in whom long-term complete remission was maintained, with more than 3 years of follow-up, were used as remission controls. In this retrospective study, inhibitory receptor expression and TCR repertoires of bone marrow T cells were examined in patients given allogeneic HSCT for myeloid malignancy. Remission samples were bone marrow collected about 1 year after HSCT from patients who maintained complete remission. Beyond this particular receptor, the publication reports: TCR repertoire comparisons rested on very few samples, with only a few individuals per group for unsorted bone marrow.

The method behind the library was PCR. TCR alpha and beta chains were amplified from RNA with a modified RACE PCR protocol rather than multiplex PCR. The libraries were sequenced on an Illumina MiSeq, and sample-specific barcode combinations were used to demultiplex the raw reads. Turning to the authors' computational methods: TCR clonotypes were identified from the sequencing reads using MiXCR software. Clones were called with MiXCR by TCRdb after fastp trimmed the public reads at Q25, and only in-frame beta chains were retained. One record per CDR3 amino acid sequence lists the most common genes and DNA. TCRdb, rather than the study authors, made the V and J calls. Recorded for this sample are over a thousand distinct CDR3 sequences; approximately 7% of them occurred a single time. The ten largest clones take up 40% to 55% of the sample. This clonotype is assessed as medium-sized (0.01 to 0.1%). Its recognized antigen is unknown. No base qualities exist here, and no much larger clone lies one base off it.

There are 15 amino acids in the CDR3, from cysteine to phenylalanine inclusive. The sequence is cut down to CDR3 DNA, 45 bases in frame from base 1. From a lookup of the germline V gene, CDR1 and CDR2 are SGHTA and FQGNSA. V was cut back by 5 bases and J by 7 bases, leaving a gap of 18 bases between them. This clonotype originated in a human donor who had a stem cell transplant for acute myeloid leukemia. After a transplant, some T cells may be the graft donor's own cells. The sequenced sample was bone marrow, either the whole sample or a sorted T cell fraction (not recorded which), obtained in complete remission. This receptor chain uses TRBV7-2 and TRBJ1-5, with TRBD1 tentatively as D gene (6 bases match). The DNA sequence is TGTGCCAGCAGCCAACGTTGGGGGGCCAACCAGCCCCAGCATTTT. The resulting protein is CASSQRWGANQPQHF.